This T cell receptor (beta chain) came from a study of B cell selection in AIRE deficiency (dated by TCRdb to the late 2010s). Notes on the research overall: TCRbeta repertoires of sorted blood CD4+ conventional T cells and regulatory T cells were compared between AIRE-deficient patients and healthy controls. The TCR-sequenced cohort comprised about five AIRE-deficient APECED patients and about five healthy control donors.

The immunoSEQ platform was used for TCRbeta chain sequencing. Turning to the authors' computational methods: Pooled Treg repertoires yielded about 5.65x10^4 distinct TCRbeta sequences from patients and 90,000 to 100,000 from healthy donors. Public Treg TCRbeta sequences were defined as those shared by two or more individuals and were then searched for in Tconv repertoires. Group differences were tested with Mann-Whitney U tests and Bonferroni-Dunn correction in GraphPad Prism 7.03. TCRdb holds this immuneACCESS table with in-frame rearrangements only. Some clones are missing; in checked studies, unresolved V genes explain under half, and the rest has no known cause. V and J calls plus clone size are reproduced from that table; the DNA served to infer D and trimming. This sample comprises 23,000 or so clones, about 90% of them detected only once. Of the sample, more than 1.3% is held by the ten largest clones.

About this clone: Its antigen is not yet known. The record has no base qualities; no much larger clone is one base away.

General conclusions and limits of the study: Tconv and Treg cells from AIRE-deficient patients showed TCRBV gene usage, CDR3 length and TCR diversity similar to those of healthy donors. Among 3,500 to 4,000 shared Treg TCRbeta sequences, roughly 30% were shared exclusively by healthy donors and 9.3% exclusively by patients, which suggests that Treg selection is less efficient in the absence of AIRE. Roughly 28% of the Treg TCRbeta sequences shared among healthy donors were detected in patient Tconv cells, suggesting that Treg-biased clones are diverted into the Tconv compartment. Shared Treg sequences had shorter CDR3s, which reflects a bias toward rearrangements containing few non-templated nucleotide insertions. Only TCRbeta chains were sequenced, and around 35% of shared healthy-donor Treg sequences were also present in healthy Tconv cells, possibly due to differing TCRalpha chains.

The CDR3 covers 17 residues, taking in both the cysteine and the phenylalanine. This entry keeps only the CDR3 DNA: 51 bases, framed from base 1. In the germline V gene, CDR1 corresponds to SGHVS and CDR2 to FQNEAQ. V loses 4 bases, J loses 3 bases, and the germline ends lie 18 bases apart. Regulatory T cells were sorted as CD4+CD25hiCD127low/negative cells. The healthy donors who provided the control samples were not related to the patients. A FACSAria flow cytometer was used to sort the Tconv and Treg cells intended for TCRbeta sequencing. The sorted cells went into 5-ml round-bottom polystyrene tubes, and the dry cell pellets were then frozen at -80 degrees C until sequencing.

The clonotype originates from a human donor in good health. The chain joins TRBV7-8 to TRBJ1-4; the D gene is perhaps TRBD1, from 5 matching bases. Material: CD4+CD25+ Tregs sorted from PBMCs. CDR3 protein: CASSSQRGLGPNEKLFF. The bases read TGTGCCAGCAGCTCTCAAAGGGGCCTCGGACCTAATGAAAAACTGTTTTTT.